This TCR beta chain comes out of a study of shared clonotypes between healthy human individuals (dated by TCRdb to 2018 to 2021). In the study overall: Three men and two women, aged 18 to 49 years, made up the cohort. Libraries were prepared and TCR repertoires were sequenced by different laboratories using diverse techniques, in order to increase sequencing depth and limit assay-specific biases. Blood TCR repertoires of four to six healthy adults were deeply sequenced to estimate repertoire size and the extent of clonotype sharing between individuals. Per donor, leukapheresis produced somewhere between about 0.94 and 9.5 billion PBMCs. For each donor, three plates each were used for CD4 naive and CD4 memory, two plates were used for CD8 naive, and one plate was used for CD8 memory. What the work shows at the level of the full study, not this receptor alone: Compared with non-shared clonotypes, clonotypes shared by all four sorted-subset donors had higher generation probabilities. The genetic and exposure-history diversity represented was limited by the small number of donors. Even with the large sequencing depth, rarefaction of the sorted-subset datasets indicated that sequencing was incomplete. Across four donors, 4.5% to 6.5% of naive CD4, 3% to 4% of naive CD8, under 2.5% of memory CD4, and around 0.4% of memory CD8 clonotypes were shared. Estimated clonotype richness was generally larger for naive than for memory subsets. Sampling was restricted to blood, and TCR repertoires in tissues likely differ from the TCR repertoires found in blood. Based on pairwise subsampling, the degree of clonotype sharing among donors was expected to be affected by sequencing depth.

Of note for this clone: This clone's antigen is unknown. Base qualities are not provided; no much larger clone lies one nucleotide away.

Healthy HIV-negative adults with no recently reported acute infections or vaccinations were included as donors. Every donor was a Caucasian adult living in Nashville, Tennessee, USA. Magnetic negative selection was used to enrich CD4+ T cells, after which naive cells were positively selected on CD45RA and the negative fraction became the memory subset. After blood collection by leukapheresis, PBMCs were isolated using Ficoll-Histopaque density gradient centrifugation and then cryopreserved in the vapor phase of liquid nitrogen. Analytical flow cytometry was used to check the purity and quantity of every magnetically sorted T cell population. Genomic DNA was isolated from every sorted fraction and measured by UV absorbance on a Nanodrop 2000c. TCR CDR3 regions were amplified from genomic DNA by multiplex PCR using the deep immunoSEQ assay. For each cell subset, the extracted genomic DNA was distributed evenly across all wells of several immunoSEQ 96-well plates, and each plate served as one replicate. For sorted subsets, approximately 0.2 ug of genomic DNA, equivalent to tens of thousands of T cell genomes, went into each replicate PCR. Purified libraries were measured with a Qubit 3.0 fluorometer, size-checked on a Bioanalyzer 2100, and measured again with the KAPA Library Quantification kit. Every immunoSEQ 96-well plate was sequenced on a separate single-read 150-cycle Illumina NextSeq 550 flow cell. For the original study's pipeline: Because the immunoSEQ output held only junctional sequences and lacked quality scores, the filtering could not match the filtering applied to full-length reads. To assign V/J genes and CDR3, sequences were annotated against IMGT germline references using PyIR, a Python wrapper for IgBLAST v1.9. Reads were filtered out if the reads had weak V/J assignments (E-value above 1e-6), no CDR3, stop codons, out-of-frame junctions, or ambiguous translated residues. A V3J clonotype was defined by an identical inferred V gene, J gene, and CDR3 amino acid sequence. The percentage overlap between two repertoires was calculated by dividing the number of shared unique clonotypes by the size of the smaller repertoire. Three approaches were used to assess repertoire richness: RTK rarefaction, the Chao1 estimator, and Recon v2.1 estimates of unobserved clonotypes. Generation probabilities for all TCRbeta clonotypes obtained by the gDNA method from a few donors were computed using OLGA. This immuneACCESS table, as held by TCRdb, lists in-frame sequences with V and J called but not all clones. Of the missing ones, under half trace to an unresolved V gene in checked studies; the others have no known cause. V, J and clone size reflect that table, while D and trimming were determined from the DNA. This sample holds some 1,400,000 clones; roughly 95% were observed only once. The ten largest clonotypes hold more than 0.9% of the sample.

The sample taken for sequencing was naive CD4+ T cells sorted from blood. Read against the paper, the sample's cell subset or site label means: CD45RA+ positively selected. The receptor was derived from a young man in good health.

The DNA sequence follows: TGTGCCAGCAGCATGGATCCTAGCTACAATGAGCAGTTCTTC. Its protein is CASSMDPSYNEQFF. In this chain, TRBV7-2 is recombined with TRBJ2-1, with an unclear D gene assignment. V is clipped by 5 bases and J by 3 bases, and the sequence between their germline boundaries is 11 bases long. CDR1 and CDR2 (SGHTA, FQGNSA) derive from the germline V gene. Reading from cysteine to phenylalanine, the CDR3 counts 14 amino acids. The read is trimmed to its CDR3 DNA, 42 bases read in frame from base 1.